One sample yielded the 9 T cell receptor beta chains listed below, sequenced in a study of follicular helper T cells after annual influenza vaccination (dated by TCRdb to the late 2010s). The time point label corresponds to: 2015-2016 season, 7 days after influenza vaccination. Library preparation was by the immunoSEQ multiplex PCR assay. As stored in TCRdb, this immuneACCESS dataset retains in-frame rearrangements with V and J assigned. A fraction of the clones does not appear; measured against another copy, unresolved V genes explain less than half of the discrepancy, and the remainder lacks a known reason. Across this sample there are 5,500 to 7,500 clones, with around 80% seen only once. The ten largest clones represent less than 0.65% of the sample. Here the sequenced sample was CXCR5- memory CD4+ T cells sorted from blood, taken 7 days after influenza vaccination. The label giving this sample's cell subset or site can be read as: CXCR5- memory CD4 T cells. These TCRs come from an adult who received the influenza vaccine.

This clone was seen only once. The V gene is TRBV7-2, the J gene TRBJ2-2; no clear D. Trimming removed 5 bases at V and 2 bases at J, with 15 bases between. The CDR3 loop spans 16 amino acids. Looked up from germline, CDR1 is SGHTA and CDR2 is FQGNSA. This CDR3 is CASSPFRVSNTGELFF. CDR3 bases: TGTGCCAGCAGCCCCTTCCGGGTCTCAAACACCGGGGAGCTGTTTTTT.

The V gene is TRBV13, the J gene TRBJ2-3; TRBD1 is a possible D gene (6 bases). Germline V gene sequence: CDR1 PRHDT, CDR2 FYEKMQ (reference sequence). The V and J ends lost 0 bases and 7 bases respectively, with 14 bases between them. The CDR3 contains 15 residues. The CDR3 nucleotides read TGTGCCAGCAGCTTAGGCAGCCGAACAGGGTATACGCAGTATTTT. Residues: CASSLGSRTGYTQYF.

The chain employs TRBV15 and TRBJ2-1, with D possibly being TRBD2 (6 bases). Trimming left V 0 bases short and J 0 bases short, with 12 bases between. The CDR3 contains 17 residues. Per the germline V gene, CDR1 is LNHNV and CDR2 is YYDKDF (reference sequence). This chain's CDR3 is CATSRDPVGGSYNEQFF. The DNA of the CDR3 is TGTGCCACCAGCAGAGATCCCGTCGGGGGCTCCTACAATGAGCAGTTCTTC.

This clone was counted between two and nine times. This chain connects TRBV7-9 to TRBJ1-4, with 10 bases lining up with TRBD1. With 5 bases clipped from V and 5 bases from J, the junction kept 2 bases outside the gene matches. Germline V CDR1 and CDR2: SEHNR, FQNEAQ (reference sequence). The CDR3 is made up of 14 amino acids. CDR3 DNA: TGTGCCAGCAGCCCGGGACAGGGGAATGAAAAACTGTTTTTT. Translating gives CASSPGQGNEKLFF.

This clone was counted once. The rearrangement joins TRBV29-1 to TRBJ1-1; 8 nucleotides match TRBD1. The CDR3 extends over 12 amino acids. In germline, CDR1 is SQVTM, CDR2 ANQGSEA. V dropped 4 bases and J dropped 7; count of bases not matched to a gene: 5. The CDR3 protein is CSVATGQGEAFF. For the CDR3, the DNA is TGCAGCGTTGCTACCGGACAGGGTGAAGCTTTCTTT. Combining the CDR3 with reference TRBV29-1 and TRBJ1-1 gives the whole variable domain SAVISQKPSRDICQRGTSLTIQCQVDSQVTMMFWYRQQPGQSLTLIATANQGSEATYESGFVIDKFPISRPNLTFSTLTVSNMSPEDSSIYLCSVATGQGEAFFGQGTRLTVV.

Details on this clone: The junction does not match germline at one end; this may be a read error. The DNA for the CDR3 is TGTGCCAGCAGCGGAAATGTCCGAGGAAGCACCATGTATTTT. Amino acids: CASSGNVRGSTMYF. The rearrangement joins TRBV9 to TRBJ1-3; D gene unclear. This CDR3 comprises 14 residues. Germline lookup yields CDR1 SGDLS and CDR2 YYNGEE. The entire variable domain, with the rest obtained from reference TRBV9 and TRBJ1-3, is as follows: DSGVTQTPKHLITATGQRVTLRCSPRSGDLSVYWYQQSLDQGLQFLIQYYNGEERAKGNILERFSAQQFPDLHSELNLSSLELGDSALYFCASSGNVRGSTMYFGEGSWLTVV.

The CDR3 bases are TGCGCCAGCAGCCAAGTCCCGGGACAAACCTCTGGAAACACCATATATTTT. It codes for CASSQVPGQTSGNTIYF. The J gene is TRBJ1-3, the V gene TRBV4-1, with D possibly matching TRBD1 (6 bases). Germline V gene data show CDR1 as MGHRA and CDR2 as YSYEKL. Trimming pared 1 base from V and 0 bases from J, leaving 13 bases between. This CDR3 contains 17 residues.

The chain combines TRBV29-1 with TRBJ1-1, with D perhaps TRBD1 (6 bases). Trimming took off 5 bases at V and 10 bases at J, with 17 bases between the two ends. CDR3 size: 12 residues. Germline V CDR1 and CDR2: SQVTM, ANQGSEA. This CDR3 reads CSVKTGLHGAFF. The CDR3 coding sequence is TGCAGCGTTAAAACAGGGTTGCACGGAGCTTTCTTT.

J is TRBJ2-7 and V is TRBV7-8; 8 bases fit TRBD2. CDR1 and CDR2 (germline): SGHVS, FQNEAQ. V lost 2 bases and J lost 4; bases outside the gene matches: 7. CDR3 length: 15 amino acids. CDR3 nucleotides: TGTGCCAGCAGCTTACGGCCGGGACTAGGGTACGAGCAGTACTTC. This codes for CASSLRPGLGYEQYF.